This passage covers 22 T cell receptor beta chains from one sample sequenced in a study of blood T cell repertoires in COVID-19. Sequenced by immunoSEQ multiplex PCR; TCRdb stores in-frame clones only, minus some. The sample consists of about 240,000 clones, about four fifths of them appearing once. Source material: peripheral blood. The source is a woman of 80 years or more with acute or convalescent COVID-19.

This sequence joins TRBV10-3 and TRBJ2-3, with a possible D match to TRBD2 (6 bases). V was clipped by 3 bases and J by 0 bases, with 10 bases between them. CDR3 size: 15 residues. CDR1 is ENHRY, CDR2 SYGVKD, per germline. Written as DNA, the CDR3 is TGTGCCATCAGTGAATGGAGGGCTAGCACAGATACGCAGTATTTT. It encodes CAISEWRASTDTQYF.

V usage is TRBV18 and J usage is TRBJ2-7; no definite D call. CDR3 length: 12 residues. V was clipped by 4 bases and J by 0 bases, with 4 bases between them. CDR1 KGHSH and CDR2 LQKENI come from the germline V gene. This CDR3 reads CASSQSSYEQYF. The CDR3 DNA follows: TGTGCCAGCTCACAGAGCTCCTACGAGCAGTACTTC.

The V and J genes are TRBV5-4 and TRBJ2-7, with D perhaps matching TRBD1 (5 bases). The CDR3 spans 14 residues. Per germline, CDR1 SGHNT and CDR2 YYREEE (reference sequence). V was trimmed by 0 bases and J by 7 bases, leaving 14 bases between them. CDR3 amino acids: CASSLEGAGREQYF. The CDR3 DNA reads TGTGCCAGCAGCTTGGAAGGGGCAGGGCGTGAGCAGTACTTC.

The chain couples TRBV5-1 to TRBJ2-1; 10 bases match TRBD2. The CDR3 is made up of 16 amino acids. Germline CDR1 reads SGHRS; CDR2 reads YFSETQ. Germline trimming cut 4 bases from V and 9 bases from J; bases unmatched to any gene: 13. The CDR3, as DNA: TGCGCCAGCAGCCAAGCGGGGGGGCCGGATCTTGGTGAGCAGTTCTTC. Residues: CASSQAGGPDLGEQFF.

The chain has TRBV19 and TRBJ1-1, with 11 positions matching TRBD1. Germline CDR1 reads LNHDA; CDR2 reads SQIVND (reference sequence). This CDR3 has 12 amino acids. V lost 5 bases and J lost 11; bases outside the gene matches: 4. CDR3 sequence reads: CASSPRDRGAFF. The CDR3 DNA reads TGTGCCAGTAGTCCACGGGACAGGGGGGCTTTCTTT.

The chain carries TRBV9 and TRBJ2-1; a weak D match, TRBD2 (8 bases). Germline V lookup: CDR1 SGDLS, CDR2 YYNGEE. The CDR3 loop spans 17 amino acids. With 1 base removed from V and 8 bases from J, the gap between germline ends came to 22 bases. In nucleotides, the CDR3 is TGTGCCAGCAGCGTAACGGTCGGGGGGGACAGAAAGGATGAGCAGTTCTTC. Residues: CASSVTVGGDRKDEQFF.

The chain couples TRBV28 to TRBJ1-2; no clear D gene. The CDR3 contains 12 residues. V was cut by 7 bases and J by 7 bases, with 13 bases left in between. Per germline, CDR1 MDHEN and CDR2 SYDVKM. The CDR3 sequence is CASTEGAIGYTF. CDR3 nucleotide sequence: TGTGCCAGCACCGAGGGCGCAATTGGCTACACCTTC.

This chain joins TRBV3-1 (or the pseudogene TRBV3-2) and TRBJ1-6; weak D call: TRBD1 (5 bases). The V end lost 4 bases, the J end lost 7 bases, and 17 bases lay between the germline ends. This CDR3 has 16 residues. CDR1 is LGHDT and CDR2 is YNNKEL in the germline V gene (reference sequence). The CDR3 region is CASSLGHLAVNSPLHF. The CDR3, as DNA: TGTGCCAGCAGCCTCGGACATCTCGCGGTCAATTCACCCCTCCACTTT.

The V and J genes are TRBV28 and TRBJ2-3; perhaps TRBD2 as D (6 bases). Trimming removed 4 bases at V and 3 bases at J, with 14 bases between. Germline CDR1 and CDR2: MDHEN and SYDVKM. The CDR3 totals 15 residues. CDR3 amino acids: CASSSDYGLTDTQYF. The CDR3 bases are TGTGCCAGCAGTTCGGACTACGGGCTGACAGATACGCAGTATTTT.

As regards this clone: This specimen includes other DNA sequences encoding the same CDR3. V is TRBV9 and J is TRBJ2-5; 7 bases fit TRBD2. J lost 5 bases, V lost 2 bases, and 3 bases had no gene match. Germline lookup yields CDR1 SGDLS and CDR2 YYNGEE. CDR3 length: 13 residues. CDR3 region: CASSVGGGETQYF. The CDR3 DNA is TGTGCCAGCAGCGTCGGGGGAGGGGAGACCCAGTACTTC.

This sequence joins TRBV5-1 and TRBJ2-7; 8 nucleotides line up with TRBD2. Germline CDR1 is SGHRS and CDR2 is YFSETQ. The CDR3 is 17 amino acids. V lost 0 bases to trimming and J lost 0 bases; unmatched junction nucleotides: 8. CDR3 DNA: TGCGCCAGCAGCTTGGCGACGCAGCGGGGGTTCTCCTACGAGCAGTACTTC. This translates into CASSLATQRGFSYEQYF. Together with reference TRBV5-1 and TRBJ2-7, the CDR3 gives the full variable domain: KAGVTQTPRYLIKTRGQQVTLSCSPISGHRSVSWYQQTPGQGLQFLFEYFSETQRNKGNFPGRFSGRQFSNSRSEMNVSTLELGDSALYLCASSLATQRGFSYEQYFGPGTRLTVT.

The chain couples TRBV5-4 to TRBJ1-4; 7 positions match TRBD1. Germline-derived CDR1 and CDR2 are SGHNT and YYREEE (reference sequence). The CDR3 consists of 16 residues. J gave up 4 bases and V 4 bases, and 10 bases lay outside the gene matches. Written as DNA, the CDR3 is TGTGCCAGCAGCCACGGACAGGACCGACTTAATGAAAAACTGTTTTTT. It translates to CASSHGQDRLNEKLFF.

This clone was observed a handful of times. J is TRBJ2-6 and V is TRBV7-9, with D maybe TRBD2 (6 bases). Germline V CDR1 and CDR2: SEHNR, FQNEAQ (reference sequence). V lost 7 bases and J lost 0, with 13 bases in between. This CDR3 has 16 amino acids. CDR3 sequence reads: CASTPLGGSGANVLTF. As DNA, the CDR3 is TGTGCCAGCACCCCCCTGGGGGGCTCTGGGGCCAACGTCCTGACTTTC.

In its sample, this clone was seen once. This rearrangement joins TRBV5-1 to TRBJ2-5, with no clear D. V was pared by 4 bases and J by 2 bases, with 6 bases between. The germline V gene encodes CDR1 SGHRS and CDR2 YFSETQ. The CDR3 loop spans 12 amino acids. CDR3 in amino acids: CASSERQETQYF. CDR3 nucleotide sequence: TGCGCCAGCAGCGAACGGCAAGAGACCCAGTACTTC. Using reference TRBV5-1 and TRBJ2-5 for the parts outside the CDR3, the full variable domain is KAGVTQTPRYLIKTRGQQVTLSCSPISGHRSVSWYQQTPGQGLQFLFEYFSETQRNKGNFPGRFSGRQFSNSRSEMNVSTLELGDSALYLCASSERQETQYFGPGTRLLVL.

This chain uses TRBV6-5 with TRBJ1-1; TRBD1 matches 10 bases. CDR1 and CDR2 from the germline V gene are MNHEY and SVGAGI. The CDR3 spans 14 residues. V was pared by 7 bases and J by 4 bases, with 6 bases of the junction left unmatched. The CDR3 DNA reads TGTGCCAGCACCTGGGACAGGGGCGGCACTGAAGCTTTCTTT. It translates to CASTWDRGGTEAFF.

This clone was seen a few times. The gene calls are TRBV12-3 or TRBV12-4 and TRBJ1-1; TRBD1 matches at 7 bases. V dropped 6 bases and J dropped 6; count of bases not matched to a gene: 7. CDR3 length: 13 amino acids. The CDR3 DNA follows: TGTGCCAGCAGCCCCTACAGGGGAGCTGAAGCTTTCTTT. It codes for CASSPYRGAEAFF.

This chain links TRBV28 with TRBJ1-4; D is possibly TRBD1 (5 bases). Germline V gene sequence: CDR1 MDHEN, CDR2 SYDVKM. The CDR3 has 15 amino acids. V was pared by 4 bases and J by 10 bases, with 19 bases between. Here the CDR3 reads CASSSSWPRGGKLFF. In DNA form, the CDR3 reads TGTGCCAGCAGTTCCAGTTGGCCCCGGGGGGGAAAACTGTTTTTT. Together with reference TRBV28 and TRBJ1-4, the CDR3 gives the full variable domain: DVKVTQSSRYLVKRTGEKVFLECVQDMDHENMFWYRQDPGLGLRLIYFSYDVKMKEKGDIPEGYSVSREKKERFSLILESASTNQTSMYLCASSSSWPRGGKLFFGSGTQLSVL.

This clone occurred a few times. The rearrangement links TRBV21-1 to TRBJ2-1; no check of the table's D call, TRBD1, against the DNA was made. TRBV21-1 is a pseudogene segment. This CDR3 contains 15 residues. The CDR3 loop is CASSKVGTGHNEQFF. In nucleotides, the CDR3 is TGTGCCAGCAGCAAAGTTGGGACAGGGCACAATGAGCAGTTCTTC.

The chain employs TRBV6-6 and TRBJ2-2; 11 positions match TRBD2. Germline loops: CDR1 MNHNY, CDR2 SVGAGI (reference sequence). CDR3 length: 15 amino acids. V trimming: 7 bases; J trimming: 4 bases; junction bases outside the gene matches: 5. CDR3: CASTVAGGRTGELFF. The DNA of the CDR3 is TGTGCCAGCACCGTAGCGGGGGGGCGCACCGGGGAGCTGTTTTTT.

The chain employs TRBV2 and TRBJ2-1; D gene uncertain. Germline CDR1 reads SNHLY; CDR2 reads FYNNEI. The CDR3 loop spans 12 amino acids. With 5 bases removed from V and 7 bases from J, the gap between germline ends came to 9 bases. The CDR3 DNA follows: TGTGCCAGCAGTACCACCAGGAATGAGCAGTTCTTC. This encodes CASSTTRNEQFF.

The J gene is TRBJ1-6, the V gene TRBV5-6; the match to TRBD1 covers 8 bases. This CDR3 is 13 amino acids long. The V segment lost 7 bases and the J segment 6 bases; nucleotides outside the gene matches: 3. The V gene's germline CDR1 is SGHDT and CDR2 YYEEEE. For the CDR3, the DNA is TGTGCCAGCCAGGGGGCGCCTAATTCACCCCTCCACTTT. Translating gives CASQGAPNSPLHF.

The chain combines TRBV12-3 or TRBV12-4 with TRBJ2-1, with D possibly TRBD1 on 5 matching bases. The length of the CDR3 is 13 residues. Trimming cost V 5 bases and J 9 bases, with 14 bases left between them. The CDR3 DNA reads TGTGCCAGCAGTCCCTGGTTAGGGGTTGAGCAGTTCTTC. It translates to CASSPWLGVEQFF.